This entry lists 9 T cell receptor beta chains sequenced from one sample in a study of long-term antiretroviral therapy in people with HIV (dated 2022 in TCRdb). The immunoSEQ hsTCRB v3.0 assay was used at survey level resolution to sequence the TRB variable region. TCRdb obtained this table from immuneACCESS and retained in-frame rearrangements with V and J assigned. These tables miss some clones; where compared with another copy, unresolved V genes account for less than half of the shortfall, and the remainder is unexplained. Within this sample are around 15,000 clones, with 91% of them counted one time only. The ten most abundant clones make up 10% to 15% of the sample. Sequenced material: unsorted PBMCs, taken 0.6 years after starting antiretroviral therapy. The receptors were sampled from a middle-aged woman with HIV.

This clone was observed a few times. J is TRBJ2-7 and V is TRBV10-1, with D possibly TRBD1 on 7 matching bases. CDR3 length: 17 residues. Trimming cost V 3 bases and J 0 bases, with 18 bases left between them. Germline V gene lookup returns CDR1 WNHNN and CDR2 SYGVQD (reference sequence). The CDR3, as DNA: TGCGCCAGCAGTGATACTGCGGGACAGCCTTGCTCCTACGAGCAGTACTTC. Translating gives CASSDTAGQPCSYEQYF.

The chain uses TRBV18 and TRBJ1-5; no reliable D call. The CDR3 totals 14 residues. Germline lookup yields CDR1 KGHSH and CDR2 LQKENI. The germline V and J ends were trimmed by 4 bases and 5 bases, with 12 bases remaining between them. CDR3 in DNA: TGTGCCAGCTCACAGAGACTTGAAGATCAGCCCCAGCATTTT. Translated, it gives CASSQRLEDQPQHF.

The V gene is TRBV5-1, the J gene TRBJ1-6, with 10 bases identical to TRBD1. The V and J ends lost 4 bases and 10 bases, in that order; junction bases with no gene match: 11. Germline V CDR1 and CDR2: SGHRS, YFSETQ. There are 16 residues in the CDR3. CDR3 coding DNA: TGCGCCAGCAGCCCCTCTACTCGGACAGGGGGATCACCCCTCCACTTT. Its protein product is CASSPSTRTGGSPLHF.

This chain connects TRBV2 to TRBJ2-7, with 9 bases matching TRBD1. Germline trimming cut 2 bases from V and 2 bases from J; bases unmatched to any gene: 10. Looked up from germline, CDR1 is SNHLY and CDR2 is FYNNEI. The CDR3 contains 17 residues. CDR3 nucleotides: TGTGCCAGCAGTGAATTTGTTGGGACAGGGATCGCCTACGAGCAGTACTTC. This translates into CASSEFVGTGIAYEQYF. Variable domain in full (rest from reference TRBV2 and TRBJ2-7): EPEVTQTPSHQVTQMGQEVILRCVPISNHLYFYWYRQILGQKVEFLVSFYNNEISEKSEIFDDQFSVERPDGSNFTLKIRSTKLEDSAMYFCASSEFVGTGIAYEQYFGPGTRLTVT.

J is TRBJ1-2 and V is TRBV18, with D tentatively TRBD1 (6 bases). V was pared by 5 bases and J by 2 bases, with 27 bases between. Germline CDR1 is KGHSH and CDR2 is LQKENI. The CDR3 extends over 19 amino acids. The CDR3 DNA follows: TGTGCCAGCTCATCCACAACCCCTTACAACACAGGGATCAACTATGGCTACACCTTC. Its translation: CASSSTTPYNTGINYGYTF.

The chain links TRBV7-9 to TRBJ1-2; weak D call: TRBD1 (5 bases). Germline values: CDR1 SEHNR, CDR2 FQNEAQ (reference sequence). The CDR3 loop spans 14 amino acids. V lost 5 bases and J lost 7, with 17 bases in between. CDR3 residues: CASSPPGDEFGYTF. Here the CDR3 DNA reads TGTGCCAGCAGCCCCCCCGGGGACGAATTTGGCTACACCTTC.

The rearrangement uses TRBV5-1 and TRBJ2-1; D gene ambiguous. V gave up 3 bases and J gave up 7 bases, with 14 bases separating them. The germline V gene has CDR1 SGHRS and CDR2 YFSETQ. This CDR3 comprises 14 residues. As DNA, the CDR3 is TGCGCCAGCAGCTCCCTTGGACGGGCAAATGAGCAGTTCTTC. Translated: CASSSLGRANEQFF.

The V gene is TRBV4-3, the J gene TRBJ1-4; D is unresolved. CDR1 LGHNA and CDR2 YSLEER come from the germline V gene. V shed 4 bases and J shed 3 bases, with 12 bases lying between them. CDR3 length: 15 residues. CDR3 loop: CASSPRHVANEKLFF. The CDR3 DNA reads TGCGCCAGCAGCCCTAGGCACGTAGCTAATGAAAAACTGTTTTTT.

This rearrangement joins TRBV27 to TRBJ2-1, with D tentatively TRBD2 (6 bases). Trimming took 4 bases from V and 7 from J, leaving 17 bases between them. CDR1 MNHEY and CDR2 SMNVEV come from the germline V gene (reference sequence). The CDR3 runs to 15 residues. CDR3 sequence reads: CASSSPQGAGNEQFF. For the CDR3, the DNA is TGTGCCAGCAGTTCCCCCCAAGGGGCGGGGAATGAGCAGTTCTTC.